A selection of T cell receptor beta chains follows, all from one sample in a study of radiation and T cells in renal cell carcinoma. Assay: immunoSEQ multiplex PCR; the TCRdb copy retains only in-frame clones and omits some. Of about 24,000 clones listed, 58% are singletons. The sequencing here drew on tumor tissue, taken from a patient whose treatment was nephrectomy without radiotherapy. These receptors were obtained from a man between 40 and 49 years old with renal cell carcinoma. The CDR3 runs from the conserved cysteine through the conserved F or W. A D gene is named only where the DNA matches it firmly. Expanded clones are given a class, and other clones once, few, many or no size at all.

few | - | TRBJ1-2 | TRBV28 | CASRGGPDVYGYTF | TGTGCCAGCAGAGGAGGTCCGGACGTCTATGGCTACACCTTC
- | - | TRBJ1-1 | TRBV9 | CASSVAGLNTEAFF | TGTGCCAGCAGCGTGGCAGGGTTGAACACTGAAGCTTTCTTT
- | TRBD1 | TRBJ2-7 | TRBV4-1 | CASSQGGTGGSYEQYF | TGCGCCAGCAGCCAAGGAGGGACAGGGGGCTCCTACGAGCAGTACTTC
- | - | TRBJ2-3 | TRBV7-9 | CASSFAQSHTDTQYF | TGTGCCAGCAGCTTCGCCCAGAGTCACACAGATACGCAGTATTTT
- | - | TRBJ2-3 | TRBV6-1 | CASSDPGDTQYF | TGTGCCAGCAGTGATCCCGGGGATACGCAGTATTTT
few | TRBD1 | TRBJ2-2 | TRBV5-1 | CASSPRQGGTGELFF | TGCGCCAGCAGCCCCCGACAGGGTGGCACCGGGGAGCTGTTTTTT
- | - | TRBJ1-1 | TRBV4-1 | CASSQMGRSMNTEAFF | TGCGCCAGCAGCCAAATGGGACGGTCAATGAACACTGAAGCTTTCTTT
- | - | TRBJ2-1 | TRBV7-9 | CASARLNEQFF | TGTGCCAGCGCCAGGTTAAATGAGCAGTTCTTC
- | TRBD1 | TRBJ1-2 | TRBV7-8 | CASSPGQGGYGYTF | TGTGCCAGCAGCCCCGGACAGGGAGGCTATGGCTACACCTTC
- | - | TRBJ1-6 | TRBV14 | CASSQAGLSSYNSPLHF | TGTGCCAGCAGTCAAGCAGGGCTTAGCTCCTATAATTCACCCCTCCACTTT
- | - | TRBJ1-1 | TRBV6-1 | CASSEVQHLNTEAFF | TGTGCCAGCAGTGAAGTCCAGCATTTGAACACTGAAGCTTTCTTT
many | - | TRBJ1-5 | TRBV6-1 | CASAEGMDQPQHF | TGTGCCAGCGCGGAGGGGATGGATCAGCCCCAGCATTTT
- | TRBD1 | TRBJ1-3 | TRBV6-7 | CASSSPDRPISSGNTIYF | TGTGCCAGCAGTTCCCCGGACAGGCCGATCTCCTCTGGAAACACCATATATTTT
- | - | TRBJ1-6 | TRBV27 | CASSLKWGVLDNSPLHF | TGTGCCAGCAGTTTAAAGTGGGGCGTGTTAGATAATTCACCCCTCCACTTT
- | - | TRBJ1-5 | TRBV15 | CATSKQDNQPQHF | TGTGCCACCAGCAAACAGGACAATCAGCCCCAGCATTTT
few | - | TRBJ2-1 | TRBV7-2 | CASSLAQASQFF | TGTGCCAGCAGCTTAGCCCAGGCCTCGCAGTTCTTC